The 18 T cell receptor beta chains below all came from one sample that was sequenced in a study of early T cells in non-severe SARS-CoV-2 infection. Using its own MiXCR run on the 5' RACE reads, TCRdb lists one record per CDR3 protein. Of tens of thousands of distinct CDR3 sequences in the sample, roughly 9.1% were seen once. The sample consisted of whole blood, taken at baseline. The receptors were sampled from an adult who was a healthcare worker with PCR-confirmed SARS-CoV-2 infection or an uninfected control (not recorded which).

The rearrangement joins TRBV20-1 to TRBJ1-1; D unclear. This CDR3 is 11 amino acids long. Trimming pared 4 bases from V and 1 base from J, leaving 4 bases between. Germline V gene data show CDR1 as DFQATT and CDR2 as SNEGSKA (reference sequence). This CDR3 is CSAKGNTEAFF. The CDR3 nucleotides are TGCAGTGCTAAAGGGAACACTGAAGCTTTCTTT.

The rearrangement joins TRBV5-4 to TRBJ1-6; D unresolved. Germline CDR1 is SGHNT and CDR2 is YYREEE (reference sequence). The V gene lost 5 bases and the J gene lost 5 bases, with 11 bases spanning the gap. CDR3 length: 14 amino acids. The DNA for the CDR3 is TGTGCCAGCAGGTTACGGCCTGATAATTCACCCCTCCACTTT. Protein sequence: CASRLRPDNSPLHF.

This chain joins TRBV9 and TRBJ2-3; D gene unclear. Germline values: CDR1 SGDLS, CDR2 YYNGEE. This CDR3 is built from 15 residues. Between the trimmed V and J ends, which lost 0 bases and 0 bases, there was a span of 8 bases. This CDR3 is CASSVGQPSTDTQYF. The DNA of the CDR3 is TGTGCCAGCAGCGTAGGGCAGCCTAGCACAGATACGCAGTATTTT.

In its sample, this clonotype was seen a few times. The chain joins TRBV18 to TRBJ2-7; D is perhaps TRBD1 (5 bases). The germline V gene encodes CDR1 KGHSH and CDR2 LQKENI. The CDR3 loop spans 15 amino acids. The germline V and J ends were trimmed by 3 bases and 2 bases, with 14 bases remaining between them. The CDR3 region is CASSPTSGSTYEQYF. The CDR3 region has the DNA TGTGCCAGCTCACCGACGTCAGGGTCCACCTACGAGCAGTACTTC.

There are a few counts of this clonotype. The chain joins TRBV9 to TRBJ2-1; 8 positions agree with TRBD2. With V trimmed by 2 bases and J by 8 bases, 9 bases remained unmatched. Germline-derived CDR1 and CDR2 are SGDLS and YYNGEE. The CDR3 sequence is 15 residues long. CDR3 DNA sequence: TGTGCCAGCAGCGTTGGGACTAGAAGGGAATATGAGCAGTTCTTC. It yields the protein CASSVGTRREYEQFF.

This clonotype was seen at least ten times. The V gene is TRBV4-1, the J gene TRBJ2-3; TRBD1 is a possible D gene (5 bases). The germline V and J ends were trimmed by 1 base and 6 bases, with 14 bases remaining between them. CDR3 length equals 15 residues. Germline V gives CDR1 MGHRA, CDR2 YSYEKL. Here the CDR3 reads CASSQVGAPADTQYF. CDR3 DNA sequence: TGCGCCAGCAGCCAAGTAGGGGCCCCAGCTGATACGCAGTATTTT.

At least ten counts were recorded for this clonotype. The chain employs TRBV7-2 and TRBJ1-1; D may be TRBD1 (5 bases). Trimming removed 5 bases at V and 7 bases at J, with 14 bases between. The CDR3 has 13 amino acids. The germline CDR1 and CDR2 sequences are SGHTA and FQGNSA. CDR3: CASSPMVDSEAFF. The CDR3 DNA reads as TGTGCCAGCAGCCCCATGGTCGACAGTGAAGCTTTCTTT.

The V call is TRBV5-1, the J call TRBJ1-2, with D perhaps TRBD1 (5 bases). Germline assignment: CDR1 SGHRS and CDR2 YFSETQ. Trimming cost V 4 bases and J 5 bases, with 21 bases left between them. The CDR3 spans 16 residues. This CDR3 is CASSLRDGGENYGYTF. The CDR3, as DNA: TGCGCCAGCAGCCTAAGGGACGGAGGGGAAAATTATGGCTACACCTTC. The variable domain in full, with the rest retrieved from reference TRBV5-1 and TRBJ1-2, is KAGVTQTPRYLIKTRGQQVTLSCSPISGHRSVSWYQQTPGQGLQFLFEYFSETQRNKGNFPGRFSGRQFSNSRSEMNVSTLELGDSALYLCASSLRDGGENYGYTFGSGTRLTVV.

There are many counts of this clonotype. The chain couples TRBV12-3 or TRBV12-4 to TRBJ2-6, with D maybe TRBD2 (7 bases). V lost 6 bases to trimming and J lost 2 bases, with 11 bases between them. CDR3 length: 15 amino acids. CDR3 sequence: CASSRGGTGANVLTF. CDR3 nucleotide sequence: TGTGCCAGCAGCCGCGGGGGCACTGGGGCCAACGTCCTGACTTTC.

This clonotype occurred a few times. CDR3 nucleotide sequence: TGCGCCAGCAGCCCGGAATCTGGAAACACCATATATTTT. This codes for CASSPESGNTIYF. The gene calls are TRBV5-1 and TRBJ1-3, with D unclear. CDR1 and CDR2 from the germline V gene are SGHRS and YFSETQ. CDR3 length: 13 amino acids. Trimming removed 4 bases from V and 1 base from J, with 6 bases in between. Full variable domain (outside the CDR3, taken from reference TRBV5-1 and TRBJ1-3): KAGVTQTPRYLIKTRGQQVTLSCSPISGHRSVSWYQQTPGQGLQFLFEYFSETQRNKGNFPGRFSGRQFSNSRSEMNVSTLELGDSALYLCASSPESGNTIYFGEGSWLTVV.

A few counts support this clonotype. This chain joins TRBV18 and TRBJ1-1; no reliable D call. The germline V gene encodes CDR1 KGHSH and CDR2 LQKENI. The germline V and J ends were trimmed by 3 bases and 4 bases, with 12 bases remaining between them. The CDR3 is 14 amino acids. The CDR3 nucleotides read TGTGCCAGCTCACCCTTGGGTCTTGCCACTGAAGCTTTCTTT. This gives the protein CASSPLGLATEAFF.

This sequence joins TRBV6-1 and TRBJ1-1, with D possibly matching TRBD1 (5 bases). The CDR3 consists of 14 residues. V was shortened by 7 bases and J by 4 bases, with 16 bases between the two germline ends. Per the germline V gene, CDR1 is MNHNS and CDR2 is SASEGT. The CDR3 DNA reads as TGTGCCAGCATTCCCTTGGCAGGGCCCACTGAAGCTTTCTTT. Translating it yields CASIPLAGPTEAFF.

This clonotype was counted ten times or more. The rearrangement uses TRBV11-3 and TRBJ2-1, with D tentatively TRBD1 (5 bases). This CDR3 region has 15 residues. The germline gives CDR1 SGHNT, CDR2 YENEEA. Trimming removed 0 bases from V and 7 bases from J, with 13 bases in between. As DNA, the CDR3 is TGTGCCAGCAGCTTAGAACTGGGCAGGGCTAATGAGCAGTTCTTC. It yields the protein CASSLELGRANEQFF.

This clonotype was seen more than once but under ten times. This chain uses TRBV12-3 or TRBV12-4 with TRBJ2-1, with 9 bases fitting TRBD2. V lost 3 bases, J lost 8 bases, and 5 bases stayed unmatched. The CDR3 runs 14 residues. CDR3 in amino acids: CASSLGAGGDEQFF. As DNA, the CDR3 is TGTGCCAGCAGTTTGGGAGCGGGGGGCGATGAGCAGTTCTTC.

The chain joins TRBV7-9 to TRBJ2-4; 9 nucleotides line up with TRBD1. The J segment lost 3 bases and the V segment lost 5 bases, leaving 11 bases of the junction unmatched. This CDR3 is 17 amino acids long. Germline values: CDR1 SEHNR, CDR2 FQNEAQ (reference sequence). The CDR3 nucleotides read TGTGCCAGCAGCCTTCGAGGGACAGGGATGGACAAAAACATTCAGTACTTC. Translated: CASSLRGTGMDKNIQYF. The full variable domain, in which reference TRBV7-9 and TRBJ2-4 provide the parts outside the CDR3, is DTGVSQNPRHKITKRGQNVTFRCDPISEHNRLYWYRQTLGQGPEFLTYFQNEAQLEKSRLLSDRFSAERPKGSFSTLEIQRTEQGDSAMYLCASSLRGTGMDKNIQYFGAGTRLSVL.

The V gene is TRBV5-1, the J gene TRBJ2-2, with a weak D call TRBD2 (5 bases). This CDR3 contains 15 residues. Trimming cost V 2 bases and J 7 bases, with 15 bases left between them. Germline V gene data show CDR1 as SGHRS and CDR2 as YFSETQ. CDR3 loop: CASSLNGVSSGELFF. The DNA for the CDR3 is TGCGCCAGCAGCTTAAACGGGGTGTCCAGCGGGGAGCTGTTTTTT. Based on the CDR3 plus reference TRBV5-1 and TRBJ2-2, the full variable domain is KAGVTQTPRYLIKTRGQQVTLSCSPISGHRSVSWYQQTPGQGLQFLFEYFSETQRNKGNFPGRFSGRQFSNSRSEMNVSTLELGDSALYLCASSLNGVSSGELFFGEGSRLTVL.

This clonotype was detected only once. The V call is TRBV9, the J call TRBJ2-1, with TRBD2 matching 10 bases. This CDR3 is 15 amino acids long. CDR1 and CDR2 (germline): SGDLS, YYNGEE. After removal of 0 bases from V and 5 bases from J, the junction contained 2 bases not matched to a gene. The CDR3 region is CASSVGLAGDNEQFF. CDR3 coding DNA: TGTGCCAGCAGCGTAGGACTAGCGGGCGACAATGAGCAGTTCTTC.

A few counts support this clonotype. At one boundary the junction diverges from the germline segment, which might be a read error. The rearrangement links TRBV7-7 to TRBJ1-4; TRBD1 aligns across 9 bases. The CDR3 length is 16 residues. Germline loops: CDR1 SSHAT, CDR2 FNYEAQ (reference sequence). CDR3 DNA sequence: TGTGCTAGCAGCTTAGGGCTCGGGACAGGGAACGAAAAACTGTTTTTT. Translated, it gives CASSLGLGTGNEKLFF.